This T cell receptor beta chain was recovered during a study of blood T cell repertoires in COVID-19. At the level of the study: Nucleic acid was either cDNA or gDNA, and it came from T cells, B-cell-depleted T cells, or PBMCs.

The germline V gene has CDR1 LGHNA and CDR2 YNFKEQ. The length of the CDR3 is 13 residues. Trimming stripped 0 bases from V and 11 bases from J, with 13 bases between. In the original workflow: Estimation of nucleated cell counts relied on the amplification of reference gene primers. The assay was immunoSEQ multiplex PCR, and TCRdb's table has in-frame clones only and misses some. D and trimming come from the DNA, and the V and J calls and clone size come from that table. Of fewer than 250,000 clones in the sample, over 80% were seen once. This clonotype was obtained from a human donor in a cohort sampled during active COVID-19. The sample consisted of peripheral blood. The chain carries TRBV4-2 and TRBJ1-1, with D unresolved. The CDR3 loop reads CASSQETRNDAFF. The CDR3 nucleotides are TGTGCCAGCAGCCAAGAAACACGAAACGATGCTTTCTTT.